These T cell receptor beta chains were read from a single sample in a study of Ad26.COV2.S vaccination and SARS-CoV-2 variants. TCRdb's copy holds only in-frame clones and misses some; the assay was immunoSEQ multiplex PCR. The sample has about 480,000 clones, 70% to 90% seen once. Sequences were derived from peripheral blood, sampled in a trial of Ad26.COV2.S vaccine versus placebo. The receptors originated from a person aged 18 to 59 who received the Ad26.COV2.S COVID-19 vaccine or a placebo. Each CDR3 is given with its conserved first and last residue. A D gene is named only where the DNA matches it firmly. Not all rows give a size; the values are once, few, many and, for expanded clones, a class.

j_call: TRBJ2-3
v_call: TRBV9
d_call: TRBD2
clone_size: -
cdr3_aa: CASSVFSGGRDTQYF
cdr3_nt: TGTGCCAGCAGCGTATTTTCGGGAGGGCGGGATACGCAGTATTTT

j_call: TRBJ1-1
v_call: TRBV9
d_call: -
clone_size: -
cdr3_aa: CASSQIGGDTEAFF
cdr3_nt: TGTGCCAGCAGTCAGATAGGGGGGGACACTGAAGCTTTCTTT

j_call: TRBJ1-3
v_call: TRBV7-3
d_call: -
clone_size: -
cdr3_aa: CASKGAGNTIYF
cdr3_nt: TGTGCCAGCAAGGGGGCTGGAAACACCATATATTTT

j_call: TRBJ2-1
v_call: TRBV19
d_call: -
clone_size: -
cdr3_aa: CASSILRYNEQFF
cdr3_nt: TGTGCCAGTAGTATACTAAGATACAATGAGCAGTTCTTC

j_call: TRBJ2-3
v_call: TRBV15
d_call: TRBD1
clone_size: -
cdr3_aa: CATSRGTGFSAGTDTQYF
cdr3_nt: TGTGCCACCAGCAGAGGGACAGGGTTTTCCGCCGGCACAGATACGCAGTATTTT

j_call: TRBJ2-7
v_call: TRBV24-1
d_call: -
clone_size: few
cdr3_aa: CATSDFRTGLQYF
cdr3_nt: TGTGCCACCAGTGACTTCCGGACCGGACTCCAGTACTTC

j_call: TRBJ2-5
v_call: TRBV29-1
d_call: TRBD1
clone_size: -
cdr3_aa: CSVVGQGVETQYF
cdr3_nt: TGCAGCGTTGTTGGGCAGGGGGTAGAGACCCAGTACTTC

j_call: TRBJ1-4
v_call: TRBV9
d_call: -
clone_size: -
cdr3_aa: CASSVGTQANEKLFF
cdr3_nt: TGTGCCAGCAGCGTAGGGACACAAGCTAATGAAAAACTGTTTTTT

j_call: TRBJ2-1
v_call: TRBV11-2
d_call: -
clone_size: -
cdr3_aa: CASSLVGRISSYNEQFF
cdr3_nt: TGTGCCAGCAGCTTAGTGGGGAGGATAAGCTCCTACAATGAGCAGTTCTTC

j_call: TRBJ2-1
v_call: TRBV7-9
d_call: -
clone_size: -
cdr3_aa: CASSFRSNEQFF
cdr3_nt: TGTGCCAGCAGCTTCCGTAGCAATGAGCAGTTCTTC

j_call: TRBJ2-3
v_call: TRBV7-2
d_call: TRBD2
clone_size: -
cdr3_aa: CASSQRGGRTITQYF
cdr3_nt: TGTGCCAGCAGCCAGCGTGGCGGGAGGACTATTACGCAGTATTTT

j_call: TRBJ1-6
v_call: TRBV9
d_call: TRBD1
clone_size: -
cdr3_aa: CASSIPFRQGAPGPHSPLHF
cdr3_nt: TGTGCCAGCAGCATCCCTTTTCGACAGGGCGCACCGGGCCCCCATTCACCCCTCCACTTT

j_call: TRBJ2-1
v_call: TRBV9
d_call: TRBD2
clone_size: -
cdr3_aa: CASSVGGLAGGGDEQFF
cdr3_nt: TGTGCCAGCAGCGTAGGGGGACTAGCGGGAGGAGGGGATGAGCAGTTCTTC

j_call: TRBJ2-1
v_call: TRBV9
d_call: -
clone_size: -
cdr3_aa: CASSADPTVSIEQFF
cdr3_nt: TGTGCCAGCAGCGCGGACCCGACGGTTAGTATTGAGCAGTTCTTC

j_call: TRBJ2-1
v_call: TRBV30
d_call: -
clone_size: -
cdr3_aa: CAWSVGVARNNEQFF
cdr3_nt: TGTGCCTGGAGTGTAGGGGTAGCGAGGAACAATGAGCAGTTCTTC

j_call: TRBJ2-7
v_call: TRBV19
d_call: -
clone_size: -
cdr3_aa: CASSGTGGSYEQYF
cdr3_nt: TGTGCCAGTAGTGGCACAGGCGGTTCCTACGAGCAGTACTTC

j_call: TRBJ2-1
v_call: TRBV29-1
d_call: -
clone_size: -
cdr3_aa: CSALDTAYNEQFF
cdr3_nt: TGCAGCGCCCTAGACACGGCCTACAATGAGCAGTTCTTC

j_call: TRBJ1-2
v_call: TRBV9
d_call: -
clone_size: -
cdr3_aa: CASSPPGRTLYGYTF
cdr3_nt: TGTGCCAGCAGCCCCCCGGGACGGACCCTCTATGGCTACACCTTC

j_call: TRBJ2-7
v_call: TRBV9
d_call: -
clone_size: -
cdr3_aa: CASSGSGSLREQYF
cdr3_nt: TGTGCCAGCAGCGGTTCGGGATCACTACGCGAGCAGTACTTC

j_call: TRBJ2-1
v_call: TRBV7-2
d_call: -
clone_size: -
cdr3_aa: CASSLGGGTLLFF
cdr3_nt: TGTGCCAGCAGCTTAGGTGGAGGTACCTTGTTGTTCTTC

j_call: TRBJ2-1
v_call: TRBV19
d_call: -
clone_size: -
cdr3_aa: CASRKGVNEQFF
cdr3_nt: TGTGCCAGTAGGAAGGGGGTCAATGAGCAGTTCTTC

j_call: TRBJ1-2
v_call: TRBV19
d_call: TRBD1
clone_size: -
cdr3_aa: CASSTRRTGVNYGYTF
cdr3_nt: TGTGCCAGTAGTACTCGACGGACAGGGGTAAACTATGGCTACACCTTC

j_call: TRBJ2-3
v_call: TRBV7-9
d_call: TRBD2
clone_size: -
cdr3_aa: CASSRSGLAPRTDTQYF
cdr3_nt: TGTGCCAGCAGCCGTAGCGGACTAGCGCCCCGTACAGATACGCAGTATTTT

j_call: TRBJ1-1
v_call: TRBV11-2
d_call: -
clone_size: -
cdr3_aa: CASSFNARSAFF
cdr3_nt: TGTGCCAGCAGCTTTAATGCCAGATCCGCTTTCTTT

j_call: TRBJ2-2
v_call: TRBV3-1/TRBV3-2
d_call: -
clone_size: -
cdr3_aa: CASSQDPRLTGELFF
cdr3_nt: TGTGCCAGCAGCCAAGATCCTAGACTGACCGGGGAGCTGTTTTTT

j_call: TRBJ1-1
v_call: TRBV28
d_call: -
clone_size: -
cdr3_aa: CASSFDSRQNTEAFF
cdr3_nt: TGTGCCAGCAGTTTCGATTCCCGCCAGAACACTGAAGCTTTCTTT

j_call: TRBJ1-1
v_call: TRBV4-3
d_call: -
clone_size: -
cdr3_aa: CASSQDPHGDLRTEAFF
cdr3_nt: TGCGCCAGCAGCCAAGATCCCCACGGGGACTTGAGGACTGAAGCTTTCTTT

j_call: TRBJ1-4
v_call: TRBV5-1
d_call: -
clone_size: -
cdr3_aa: CASSLAQGSSSTTNEKLFF
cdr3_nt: TGCGCCAGCAGCTTGGCCCAGGGCAGCTCTTCTACAACTAATGAAAAACTGTTTTTT

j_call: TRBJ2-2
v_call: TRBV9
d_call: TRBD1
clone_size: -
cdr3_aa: CASSVAPQGEGELFF
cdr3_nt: TGTGCCAGCAGCGTAGCGCCCCAGGGGGAGGGGGAGCTGTTTTTT

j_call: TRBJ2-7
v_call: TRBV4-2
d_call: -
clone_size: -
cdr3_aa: CASSQDPGVYEQYF
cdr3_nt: TGTGCCAGCAGCCAGGATCCGGGGGTCTACGAGCAGTACTTC

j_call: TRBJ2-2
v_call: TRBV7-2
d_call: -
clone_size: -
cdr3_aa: CASSRVGPGELFF
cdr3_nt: TGTGCCAGCAGCCGGGTGGGCCCCGGGGAGCTGTTTTTT

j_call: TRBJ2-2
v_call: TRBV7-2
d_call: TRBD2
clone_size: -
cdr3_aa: CASSVSAGAGELFF
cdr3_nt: TGTGCCAGCAGCGTTTCGGCGGGAGCCGGGGAGCTGTTTTTT

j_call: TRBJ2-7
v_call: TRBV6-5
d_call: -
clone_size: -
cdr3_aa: CASSFGHDEQYF
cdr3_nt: TGTGCCAGCAGCTTCGGCCACGACGAGCAGTACTTC

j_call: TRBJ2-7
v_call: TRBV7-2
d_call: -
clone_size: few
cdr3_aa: CASSLATDGQQYF
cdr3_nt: TGTGCCAGCAGCTTAGCCACCGACGGCCAGCAGTACTTC

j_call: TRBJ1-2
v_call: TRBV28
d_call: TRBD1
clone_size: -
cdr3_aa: CASSSTDRVYGYTF
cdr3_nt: TGTGCCAGCAGTTCCACTGACAGGGTTTATGGCTACACCTTC

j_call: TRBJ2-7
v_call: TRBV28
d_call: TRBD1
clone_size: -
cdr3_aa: CASSPFRQGESYEQYF
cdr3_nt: TGTGCCAGCAGTCCATTTAGACAGGGGGAATCCTACGAGCAGTACTTC

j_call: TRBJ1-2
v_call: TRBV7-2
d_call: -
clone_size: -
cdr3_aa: CASSPRRGAVGYTF
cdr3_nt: TGTGCCAGCAGCCCCCGCCGGGGGGCGGTTGGCTACACCTTC

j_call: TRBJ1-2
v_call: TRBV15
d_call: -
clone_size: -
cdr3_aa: CATSRDRVGGYTF
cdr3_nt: TGTGCCACCAGCAGAGATCGAGTTGGCGGCTACACCTTC

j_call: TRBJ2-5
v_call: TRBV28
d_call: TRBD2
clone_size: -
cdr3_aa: CASSPEGLAGRTRETQYF
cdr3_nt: TGTGCCAGCAGTCCTGAAGGACTAGCCGGAAGGACGAGAGAGACCCAGTACTTC

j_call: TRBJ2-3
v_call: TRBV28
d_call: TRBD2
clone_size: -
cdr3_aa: CASSTSGLAGVDTQYF
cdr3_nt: TGTGCCAGCAGTACATCGGGACTAGCGGGAGTTGATACGCAGTATTTT

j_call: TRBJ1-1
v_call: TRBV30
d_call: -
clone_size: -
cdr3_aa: CAWSVGAGTEAFF
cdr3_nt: TGTGCCTGGAGTGTGGGGGCGGGCACTGAAGCTTTCTTT

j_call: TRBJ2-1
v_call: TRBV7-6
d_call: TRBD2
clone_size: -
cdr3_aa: CASSLVGGPQNEQFF
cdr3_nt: TGTGCCAGCAGCTTAGTGGGAGGGCCTCAGAATGAGCAGTTCTTC

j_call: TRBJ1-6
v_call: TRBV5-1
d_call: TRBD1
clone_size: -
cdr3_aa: CASSQGQRNSPLHF
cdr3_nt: TGCGCCAGCAGCCAGGGACAGAGAAATTCACCCCTCCACTTT

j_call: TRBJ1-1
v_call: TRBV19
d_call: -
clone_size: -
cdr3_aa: CASSPQGATLITEAFF
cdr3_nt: TGTGCCAGTAGTCCACAGGGCGCGACACTAATCACTGAAGCTTTCTTT

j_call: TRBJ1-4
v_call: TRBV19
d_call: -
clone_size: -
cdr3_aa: CASSIQGWEKLFF
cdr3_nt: TGTGCCAGTAGTATCCAGGGATGGGAAAAACTGTTTTTT

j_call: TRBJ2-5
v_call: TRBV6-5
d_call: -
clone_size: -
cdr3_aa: CASSAGFGTQYF
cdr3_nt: TGTGCCAGCAGCGCCGGTTTTGGGACCCAGTACTTC

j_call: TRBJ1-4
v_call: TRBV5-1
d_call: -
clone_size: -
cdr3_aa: CASSPTAGVEKLFF
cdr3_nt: TGCGCCAGCAGCCCAACTGCAGGGGTTGAAAAACTGTTTTTT

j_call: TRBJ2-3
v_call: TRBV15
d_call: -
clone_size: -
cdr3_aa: CATSRDLVPQADTQYF
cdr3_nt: TGTGCCACCAGCAGAGATCTGGTCCCACAGGCCGATACGCAGTATTTT

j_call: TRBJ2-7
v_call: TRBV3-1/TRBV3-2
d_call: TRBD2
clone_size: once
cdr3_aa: CASSQDPPPGLAGLEQYF
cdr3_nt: TGTGCCAGCAGCCAAGATCCCCCGCCGGGACTAGCGGGACTCGAGCAGTACTTC

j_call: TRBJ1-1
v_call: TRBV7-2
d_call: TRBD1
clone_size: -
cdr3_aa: CASSSQGGRGTEAFF
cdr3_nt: TGTGCCAGCAGCTCCCAGGGGGGTAGGGGGACTGAAGCTTTCTTT

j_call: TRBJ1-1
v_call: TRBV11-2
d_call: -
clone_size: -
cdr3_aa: CASSRWGGGLNTEAFF
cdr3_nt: TGTGCCAGCAGCCGTTGGGGCGGGGGATTGAACACTGAAGCTTTCTTT

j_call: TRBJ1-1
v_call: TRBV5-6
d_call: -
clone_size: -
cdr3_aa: CASSRANSGGAEAFF
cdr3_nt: TGTGCCAGCAGCAGGGCCAACTCAGGCGGGGCTGAAGCTTTCTTT

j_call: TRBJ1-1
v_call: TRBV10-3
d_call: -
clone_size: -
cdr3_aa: CAISELGNTEAFF
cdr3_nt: TGTGCCATCAGTGAGTTGGGTAACACTGAAGCTTTCTTT